One sample yielded the 5 T cell receptor beta chains listed below, sequenced in a study of regulatory T cells in long-lasting Graves disease. The sample's time point: newly diagnosed GD, antithyroid drugs for less than 3 months. Scientists built the TCR library using RNA that was extracted from PBMCs. Assembly of TCR beta libraries relied on iRepertoire HTBI primers together with Arm-PCR of CDR3 regions. Via MiXCR, TCRdb re-called the multiplex PCR reads, giving one row per CDR3 protein. In the table there are approximately 540,000 distinct CDR3 sequences, more than 10% of which are singletons. The same sample was also used in a study of T cells in Graves' hyperthyroidism and ophthalmopathy.

Material: peripheral blood mononuclear cells (PBMCs), obtained at new diagnosis, from a patient treated with antithyroid drugs. The receptors originated from a woman between 25 and 40 years old with Graves disease.

The chain combines TRBV28 with TRBJ2-1; TRBD2 matches 7 bases. The V segment lost 2 bases and the J segment 10 bases; nucleotides outside the gene matches: 8. Germline V gives CDR1 MDHEN, CDR2 SYDVKM. The length of the CDR3 is 14 residues. The CDR3 region has the DNA TGTGCCAGCAGTTTAACCGGGAGGTCCGGGGAGCAGTTCTTC. It is translated as CASSLTGRSGEQFF.

This clonotype was found many times. The chain links TRBV20-1 to TRBJ2-5, with D possibly matching TRBD1 (5 bases). Trimming pared 2 bases from V and 4 bases from J, leaving 14 bases between. The CDR3 loop spans 14 amino acids. Germline-derived CDR1 and CDR2 are DFQATT and SNEGSKA (reference sequence). The CDR3 DNA sequence: TGCAGTGCTAGAAAGTCAGGGTCCACAGAGACCCAGTACTTC. Protein sequence: CSARKSGSTETQYF.

This clonotype was observed at least ten times. V usage is TRBV2 and J usage is TRBJ2-1; TRBD2 matches 9 bases. The CDR3 runs 14 residues. V shed 7 bases, J shed 9 bases, and the junction held 10 bases outside the gene matches. CDR1 SNHLY and CDR2 FYNNEI come from the germline V gene. CDR3 protein: CASKEIAGEVEQFF. CDR3 DNA: TGTGCCAGCAAGGAGATAGCGGGAGAGGTTGAGCAGTTCTTC.

This clonotype has just one count. The rearrangement uses TRBV19 and TRBJ1-5, with D unresolved. CDR1 is LNHDA and CDR2 is SQIVND in the germline V gene (reference sequence). The CDR3 length is 13 residues. V lost 7 bases and J 9 bases, leaving 16 bases between the germline ends. The CDR3 DNA sequence: TGTGCCAGTACTTCAGCGGCCCGGGCGCCCCAGCATTTT. This sequence encodes CASTSAARAPQHF.

This clonotype was counted between two and nine times. The chain joins TRBV29-1 to TRBJ1-1; 7 positions agree with TRBD1. Unmatched junction bases numbered 2, after V lost 6 bases and J lost 7 bases. In germline, CDR1 is SQVTM, CDR2 ANQGSEA. The CDR3 is 10 amino acids. The CDR3 nucleotides are TGCAGCGTGCAGGGGGGTGAAGCTTTCTTT. Translation gives CSVQGGEAFF.